This T cell receptor beta chain was sequenced for a study of T-cell reconstitution after alpha-beta-depleted transplantation in children. Regarding the study as a whole: Hyperexpanded clones declined; after one year, newly produced T cells mostly supplied diversity. At around two months after transplant, the alpha-beta T cells were reportedly derived from several hundred expanded clones that came from non-depleted graft cells.

Unique molecular identifiers featured in how the TCRbeta library was prepared. TCRdb reprocessed the PCR reads with MiXCR, giving one entry per CDR3 protein. The sample lists some 300,000 distinct CDR3 sequences, over 7.5% occurring once. V was shortened by 2 bases and J by 9 bases, with 17 bases between the two germline ends. The germline V gene has CDR1 MNHEY and CDR2 SVGAGI. This CDR3 is built from 15 residues. Of note for this clonotype: Its antigen remains unknown.

The receptor was derived from a female patient aged 2-10 years who had a stem cell transplant for Fanconi anemia, so the T cells may come from the graft donor. The sample here was peripheral blood, taken 360 days after TCRalphabeta/CD19-depleted stem cell transplant. J is TRBJ2-1 and V is TRBV6-5; D uncertain. CDR3 DNA sequence: TGTGCCAGCAGTTACACCCCTTCTAGTGCTGGTGAGCAGTTCTTC. Its translation is CASSYTPSSAGEQFF.